This record covers a single TCR beta chain. The sample is drawn from a study of T cell changes during pregnancy in multiple sclerosis. Sequenced by immunoSEQ multiplex PCR; TCRdb stores in-frame clones only, minus some. The table lists roughly 23,000 clones, around 87% of them singletons. Sample: CD4+ T cells from peripheral blood mononuclear cells, taken in the second trimester of pregnancy. This sequence originates from a female donor in good health, enrolled as a control in a pregnancy study.

The CDR3 coding sequence is TGTGCCAGCAGTGCAAACCTAGGCCAAGAGACCCAGTACTTC. Translation gives CASSANLGQETQYF. This chain connects TRBV27 to TRBJ2-5; the D is unclear. The germline CDR1 and CDR2 sequences are MNHEY and SMNVEV (reference sequence). V lost 5 bases and J 1 base, leaving 11 bases between the germline ends. There are 14 residues in the CDR3.